This T cell receptor (beta chain) was profiled in a study of immune heterogeneity within non-small cell lung tumors. Study as a whole: Histology included several squamous cell carcinomas, over 9 non-squamous carcinomas and 1 unspecified tumor.

Multiplex PCR (32 V and 13 J primers) was used to amplify the TCR beta CDR3. TCRdb redid the calling of the multiplex PCR reads with MiXCR, one entry per CDR3 protein. Counted here are under 14,000 distinct CDR3 sequences, more than 15% occurring once; the ten biggest clones make up approximately 4%. This CDR3 region has 16 residues. CDR1 and CDR2 from the germline V gene are SQVTM and ANQGSEA. Trimming took off 1 base at V and 5 bases at J, with 20 bases between the two ends. In regard to this clonotype: A much larger clone sits a single nucleotide away, making a read error possible.

The template for each sample was roughly 610 ng of genomic DNA, which had been extracted from bulk tumor tissue. Taken during surgery, several biopsies per primary tumor were spaced as far apart as possible within the tumor mass. Untreated, newly diagnosed non-small cell lung cancer patients underwent curative surgery. Everyone who gave samples had just been diagnosed with non-small cell lung cancer and was having surgery with curative intent. The chain recombines TRBV29-1 with TRBJ1-1; no clear D. The sample comprised lung tumor tissue. The TCR was taken from a man in his sixties with non-small cell lung cancer. As DNA, the CDR3 is TGCAGCGTTGAAGGGCACAGTCTGGCTCGAGGTACTGAAGCTTTCTTT. This sequence encodes CSVEGHSLARGTEAFF.